Below, 11 T cell receptor beta chains from the same sample are listed, as sequenced in a study of blood T cell repertoires in COVID-19. Only in-frame clones appear in the TCRdb table, and some are missing; sequencing was by immunoSEQ multiplex PCR. The repertoire has 220,000 or so clones, roughly 90% of them found once; the top ten carry around 0.84%. The material sequenced was peripheral blood. The receptor source for this set is a man between 60 and 75 years old with COVID-19, enrolled during active disease.

The chain uses TRBV12-3 or TRBV12-4 and TRBJ2-1, with 7 bases matching TRBD2. V was clipped by 11 bases and J by 0 bases; unmatched bases: 4. The CDR3 covers 13 residues. The CDR3 DNA reads as TGTGCCGGAGCGGGGAGCTCCTACAATGAGCAGTTCTTC. This encodes CAGAGSSYNEQFF.

This chain uses TRBV12-5 with TRBJ1-2; D remains unclear. The germline V gene encodes CDR1 LGHNT and CDR2 FRNRAP. The CDR3 contains 12 residues. Trimming removed 8 bases from V and 5 bases from J, with 12 bases in between. CDR3 sequence (DNA): TGTGCTAGTAGCGCGCGCGGTTATGGCTACACCTTC. Translated, it gives CASSARGYGYTF.

The rearrangement joins TRBV7-3 to TRBJ2-1; 10 bases align to TRBD2. This CDR3 has 15 amino acids. The V segment lost 2 bases and the J segment 9 bases; nucleotides outside the gene matches: 7. Germline V gene data show CDR1 as SGHTA and CDR2 as FQGTGA. The DNA for the CDR3 is TGTGCCAGCAGCTTACTAGCGGGAGAGGGTTCTGAGCAGTTCTTC. Amino acids: CASSLLAGEGSEQFF.

The rearrangement uses TRBV2 and TRBJ1-1, with 7 bases identical to TRBD1. The ends lost 10 bases at V and 8 bases at J; junction bases unmatched: 13. The CDR3 extends over 13 amino acids. CDR1 and CDR2 from the germline V gene are SNHLY and FYNNEI. The DNA of the CDR3 is TGTGCCAACCGAAAAACCCCGGGACAGGAAGCTTTCTTT. The encoded protein is CANRKTPGQEAFF.

The sample holds a few counts of this clone. DNA of the CDR3: TGTGCCAGCAGGCTTCGACAGCTCAATCAGCCCCAGCATTTT. Translation gives CASRLRQLNQPQHF. V and J are TRBV6-6 and TRBJ1-5; the D gene is possibly TRBD1 (5 bases). V was shortened by 6 bases and J by 3 bases, with 12 bases between the two germline ends. The CDR3 totals 14 residues. The V gene's germline CDR1 is MNHNY and CDR2 SVGAGI (reference sequence).

The V and J genes are TRBV28 and TRBJ2-1; TRBD2 agrees at 9 bases. The CDR3 extends over 13 amino acids. The V gene's germline CDR1 is MDHEN and CDR2 SYDVKM. V dropped 4 bases and J dropped 16; count of bases not matched to a gene: 11. The CDR3 spells CASSYSSGMSFFF. CDR3 bases: TGTGCCAGCAGTTACTCTAGCGGGATGAGCTTTTTCTTC.

This clone was seen a handful of times. The chain has TRBV11-3 and TRBJ1-1; D uncertain. This CDR3 has 13 residues. With 2 bases removed from V and 6 bases from J, the gap between germline ends came to 10 bases. The germline V gene encodes CDR1 SGHNT and CDR2 YENEEA. The CDR3, as DNA: TGTGCCAGCAGCTTAAGTAGAGTTTCTGAAGCTTTCTTT. Translated, it gives CASSLSRVSEAFF. Together with reference TRBV11-3 and TRBJ1-1, the CDR3 gives the full variable domain: EAGVVQSPRYKIIEKKQPVAFWCNPISGHNTLYWYLQNLGQGPELLIRYENEEAVDDSQLPKDRFSAERLKGVDSTLKIQPAELGDSAVYLCASSLSRVSEAFFGQGTRLTVV.

The V call is TRBV12-3 or TRBV12-4, the J call TRBJ1-1; 8 bases map to TRBD1. The CDR3 length is 13 residues. The V segment lost 6 bases and the J segment 4 bases; nucleotides outside the gene matches: 4. The chain's CDR3 is CASRETGVTEAFF. The CDR3 nucleotides are TGTGCCAGCAGGGAGACAGGGGTCACTGAAGCTTTCTTT.

V gene TRBV2 combines with J gene TRBJ2-5; D is ambiguous. Per the germline V gene, CDR1 is SNHLY and CDR2 is FYNNEI. V was cut by 11 bases and J by 3 bases, with 13 bases left in between. The CDR3 is made up of 12 amino acids. CDR3 nucleotides: TGTGCCGAAAGTTACTTGGAAGAGACCCAGTACTTC. Its protein product is CAESYLEETQYF.

The chain links TRBV6-5 to TRBJ1-6; D remains ambiguous. Per germline, CDR1 MNHEY and CDR2 SVGAGI. Trimming pared 10 bases from V and 3 bases from J, leaving 16 bases between. CDR3 size: 15 residues. The CDR3, as DNA: TGTGCCACCACCGTCCGGGGTATCTATAATTCACCCCTCCACTTT. This gives the protein CATTVRGIYNSPLHF.

This clone was detected once. The rearrangement links TRBV11-2 to TRBJ1-1, with 9 positions matching TRBD1. The CDR3 runs 14 residues. Germline V gives CDR1 SGHAT, CDR2 FQNNGV. J gave up 4 bases and V 4 bases, and 4 bases lay outside the gene matches. In DNA form, the CDR3 reads TGTGCCAGCAGCTACGGGACAGGGAGCACTGAAGCTTTCTTT. The encoded protein is CASSYGTGSTEAFF.